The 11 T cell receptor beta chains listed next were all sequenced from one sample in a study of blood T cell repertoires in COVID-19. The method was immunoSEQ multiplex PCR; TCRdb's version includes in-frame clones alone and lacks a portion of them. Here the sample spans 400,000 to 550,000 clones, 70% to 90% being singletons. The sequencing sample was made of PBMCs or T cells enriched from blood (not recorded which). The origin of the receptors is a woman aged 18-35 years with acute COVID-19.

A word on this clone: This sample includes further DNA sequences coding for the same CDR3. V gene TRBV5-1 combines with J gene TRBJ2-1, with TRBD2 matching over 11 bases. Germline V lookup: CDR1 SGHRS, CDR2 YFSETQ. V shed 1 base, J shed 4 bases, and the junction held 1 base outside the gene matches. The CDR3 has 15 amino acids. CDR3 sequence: CASSLSSGGYNEQFF. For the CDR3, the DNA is TGCGCCAGCAGCTTGTCTAGCGGGGGGTACAATGAGCAGTTCTTC.

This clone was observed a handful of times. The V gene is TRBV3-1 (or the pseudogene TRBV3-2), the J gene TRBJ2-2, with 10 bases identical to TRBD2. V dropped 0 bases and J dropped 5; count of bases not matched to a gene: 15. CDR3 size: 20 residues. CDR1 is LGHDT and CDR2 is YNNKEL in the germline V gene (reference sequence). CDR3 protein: CASSQDLGVGLAALTGELFF. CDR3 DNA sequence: TGTGCCAGCAGCCAAGATTTGGGGGTAGGACTAGCGGCTCTTACCGGGGAGCTGTTTTTT.

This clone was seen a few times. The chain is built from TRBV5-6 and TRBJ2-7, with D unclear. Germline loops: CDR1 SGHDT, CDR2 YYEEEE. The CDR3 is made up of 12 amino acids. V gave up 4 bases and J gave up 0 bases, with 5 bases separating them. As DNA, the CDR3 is TGTGCCAGCAGCGCCAGCTCCTACGAGCAGTACTTC. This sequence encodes CASSASSYEQYF.

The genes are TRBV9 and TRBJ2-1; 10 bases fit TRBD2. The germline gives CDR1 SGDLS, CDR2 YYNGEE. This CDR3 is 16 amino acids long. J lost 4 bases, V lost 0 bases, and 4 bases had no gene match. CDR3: CASSVGSAGGYNEQFF. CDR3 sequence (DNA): TGTGCCAGCAGCGTAGGCTCAGCGGGAGGGTACAATGAGCAGTTCTTC.

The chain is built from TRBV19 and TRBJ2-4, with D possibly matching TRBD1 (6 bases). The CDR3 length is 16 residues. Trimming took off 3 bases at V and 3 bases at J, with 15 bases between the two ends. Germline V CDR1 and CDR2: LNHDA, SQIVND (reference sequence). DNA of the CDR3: TGTGCCAGTAGTATGCCGACAGGAGGAGTCAAAAACATTCAGTACTTC. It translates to CASSMPTGGVKNIQYF.

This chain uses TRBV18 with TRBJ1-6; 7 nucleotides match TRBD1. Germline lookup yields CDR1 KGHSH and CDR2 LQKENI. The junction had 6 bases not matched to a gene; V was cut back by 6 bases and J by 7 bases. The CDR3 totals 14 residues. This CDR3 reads CASSPTGVNSPLHF. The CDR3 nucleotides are TGTGCCAGCTCTCCCACAGGGGTGAATTCACCCCTCCACTTT.

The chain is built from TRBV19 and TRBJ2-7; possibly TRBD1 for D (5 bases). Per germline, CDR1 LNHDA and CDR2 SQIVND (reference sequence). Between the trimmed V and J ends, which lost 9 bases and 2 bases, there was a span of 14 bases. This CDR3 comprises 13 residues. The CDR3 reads CARMKDRTYEQYF. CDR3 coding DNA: TGTGCCAGGATGAAAGACAGAACCTACGAGCAGTACTTC.

CDR3 sequence: CASSAQGADTGELFF. The CDR3 DNA follows: TGCGCCAGCAGCGCACAGGGGGCTGACACCGGGGAGCTGTTTTTT. The genes are TRBV5-1 and TRBJ2-2, with TRBD1 matching over 9 bases. The germline V gene encodes CDR1 SGHRS and CDR2 YFSETQ. The CDR3 contains 15 residues. The V segment lost 4 bases and the J segment 3 bases; nucleotides outside the gene matches: 4.

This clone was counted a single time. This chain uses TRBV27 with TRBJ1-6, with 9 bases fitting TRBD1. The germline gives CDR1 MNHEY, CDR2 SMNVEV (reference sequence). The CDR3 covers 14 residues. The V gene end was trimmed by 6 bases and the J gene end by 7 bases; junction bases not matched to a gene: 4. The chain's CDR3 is CASSRDRGNSPLHF. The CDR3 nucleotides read TGTGCCAGCAGCCGAGACAGGGGGAATTCACCCCTCCACTTT.

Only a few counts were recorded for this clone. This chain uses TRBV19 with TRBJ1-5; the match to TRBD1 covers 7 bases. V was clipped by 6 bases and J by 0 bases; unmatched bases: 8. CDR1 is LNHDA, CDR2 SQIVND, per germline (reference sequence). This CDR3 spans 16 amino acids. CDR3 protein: CASSRDSGDSNQPQHF. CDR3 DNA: TGTGCCAGTAGCCGGGACAGTGGGGATAGCAATCAGCCCCAGCATTTT.

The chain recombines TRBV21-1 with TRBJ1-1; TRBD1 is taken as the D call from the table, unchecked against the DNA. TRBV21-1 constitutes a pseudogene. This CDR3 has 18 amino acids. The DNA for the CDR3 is TGTGCCAGCAGCAAAGCGGTGACTAACAGGGACCATTGCACTGAAGCTTTCTTT. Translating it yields CASSKAVTNRDHCTEAFF.